The subject of this entry is one T cell receptor beta chain. The data were obtained in a study of cytomegalovirus exposure and HLA in healthy donors. Study summary: Tens of millions of unique TCRs from HLA-typed donors made up an early data release.

Germline assignment: CDR1 SNHLY and CDR2 FYNNEI. V lost 4 bases, J lost 0 bases, and 7 bases lay in between. The CDR3 is made up of 14 amino acids. The PCR made use of 60 Vbeta and 13 Jbeta primers. Using immunoSEQ multiplex PCR, the repertoire was profiled, and TCRdb retains in-frame clones only, with some absent. The data show about 59,000 clones, over 60% seen once. The rearrangement joins TRBV2 to TRBJ1-5; D is undetermined. The source is a man aged 25 to 40 in good health and CMV-seropositive. Sequences were obtained from PBMCs. The CDR3 DNA sequence: TGTGCCAGCAGTGTACAGAATAGCAATCAGCCCCAGCATTTT. This translates into CASSVQNSNQPQHF.